This paragraph covers one TCR beta chain sequence. The antigen remains unidentified. The data originate from a study of glioma-infiltrating T cells after dendritic cell vaccination. Notes on the study in general: Survival was not directly related to TCR clonality in these patients.

CDR1 and CDR2 from the germline V gene are SGHNT and YENEEA. With 0 bases removed from V and 5 bases from J, the gap between germline ends came to 10 bases. The CDR3 length is 14 residues. Assay used: immunoSEQ multiplex PCR; TCRdb lists only in-frame clones, some missing. The table includes around 97,000 clones, roughly 76% detected once. The specimen was blood, collected before dendritic cell vaccination. The receptor was isolated from a human donor with glioblastoma. This sequence joins TRBV11-3 and TRBJ2-5; a possible D gene is TRBD2 (6 bases). The CDR3: CASSLEAGRETQYF. The CDR3 DNA reads TGTGCCAGCAGCTTAGAGGCAGGGAGGGAGACCCAGTACTTC.